This TCR beta chain was found in a study of CD8 T cells in ankylosing spondylitis. Study-level points and caveats: Disease-linked clones reportedly concentrated significantly in matched ankylosing spondylitis synovial fluid.

In the case of this clonotype: Its antigen is currently unknown.

With 0 bases clipped from V and 8 bases from J, the junction kept 6 bases outside the gene matches. The CDR3 runs to 15 residues. Germline V gene sequence: CDR1 SGDLS, CDR2 YYNGEE. Quantitative barcoded 5'-RACE was used to prepare TCR beta libraries. Each CDR3 protein is one row after TCRdb ran MiXCR on the 5' RACE reads. This sample carries 250,000 to 300,000 distinct CDR3 sequences, 15% to 20% of them seen once, and the ten largest clones take about a third. Material: blood, either unsorted or a sorted T cell fraction (not recorded which). The clonotype comes from a male donor with ankylosing spondylitis or in good health (not recorded which). The genes are TRBV9 and TRBJ2-1; 9 bases are shared with TRBD2. CDR3 loop: CASSVGSSGSHEQFF. Here the CDR3 DNA reads TGTGCCAGCAGCGTAGGAAGTAGCGGGAGTCATGAGCAGTTCTTC.